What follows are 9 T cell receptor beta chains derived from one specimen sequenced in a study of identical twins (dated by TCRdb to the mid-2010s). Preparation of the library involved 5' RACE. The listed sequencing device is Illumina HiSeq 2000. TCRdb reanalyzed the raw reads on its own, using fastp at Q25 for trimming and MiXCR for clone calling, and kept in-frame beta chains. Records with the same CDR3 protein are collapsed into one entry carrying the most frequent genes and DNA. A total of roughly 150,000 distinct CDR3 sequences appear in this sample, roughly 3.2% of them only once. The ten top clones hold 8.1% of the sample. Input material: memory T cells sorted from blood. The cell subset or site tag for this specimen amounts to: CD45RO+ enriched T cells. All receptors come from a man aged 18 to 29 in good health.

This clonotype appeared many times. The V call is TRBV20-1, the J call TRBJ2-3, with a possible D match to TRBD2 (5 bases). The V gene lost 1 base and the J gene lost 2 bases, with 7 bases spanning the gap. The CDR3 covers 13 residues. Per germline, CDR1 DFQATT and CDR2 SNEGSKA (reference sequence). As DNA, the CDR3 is TGCAGTGCTAGAGGGGGAGTCACAGATACGCAGTATTTT. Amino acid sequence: CSARGGVTDTQYF.

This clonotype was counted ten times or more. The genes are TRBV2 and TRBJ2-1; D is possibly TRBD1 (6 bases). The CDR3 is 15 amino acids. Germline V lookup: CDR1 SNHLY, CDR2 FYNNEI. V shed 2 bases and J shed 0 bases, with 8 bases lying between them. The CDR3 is CASSEQGSSYNEQFF. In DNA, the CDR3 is TGTGCCAGCAGTGAACAGGGGAGCTCCTACAATGAGCAGTTCTTC.

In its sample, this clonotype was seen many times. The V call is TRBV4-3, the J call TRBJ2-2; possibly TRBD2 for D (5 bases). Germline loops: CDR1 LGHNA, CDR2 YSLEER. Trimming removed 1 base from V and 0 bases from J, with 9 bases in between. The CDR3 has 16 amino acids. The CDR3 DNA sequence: TGCGCCAGCAGCCAAGCCCCGGGATCGAACACCGGGGAGCTGTTTTTT. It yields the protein CASSQAPGSNTGELFF.

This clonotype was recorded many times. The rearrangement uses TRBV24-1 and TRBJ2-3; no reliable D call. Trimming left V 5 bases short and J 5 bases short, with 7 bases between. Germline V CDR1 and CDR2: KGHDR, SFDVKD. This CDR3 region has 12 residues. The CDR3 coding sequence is TGTGCCACCAGTGGGGTAGGAGATACGCAGTATTTT. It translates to CATSGVGDTQYF.

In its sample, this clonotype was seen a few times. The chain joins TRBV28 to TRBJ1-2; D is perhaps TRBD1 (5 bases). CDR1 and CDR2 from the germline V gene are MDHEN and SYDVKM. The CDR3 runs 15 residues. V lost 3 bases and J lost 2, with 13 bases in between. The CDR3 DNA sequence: TGTGCCAGCAGTTTCCCCACGGGACGGAACTATGGCTACACCTTC. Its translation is CASSFPTGRNYGYTF.

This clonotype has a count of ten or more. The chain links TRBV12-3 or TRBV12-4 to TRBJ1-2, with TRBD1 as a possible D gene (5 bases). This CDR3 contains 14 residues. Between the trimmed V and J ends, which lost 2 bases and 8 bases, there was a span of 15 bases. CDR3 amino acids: CASSLKGTGAGYTF. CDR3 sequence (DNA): TGTGCCAGCAGTTTAAAAGGTACAGGCGCCGGCTACACCTTC.

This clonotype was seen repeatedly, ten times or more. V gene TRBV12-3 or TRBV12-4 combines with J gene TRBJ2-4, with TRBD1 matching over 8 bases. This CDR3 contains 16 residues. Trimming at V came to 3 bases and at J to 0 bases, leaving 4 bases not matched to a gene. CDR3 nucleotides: TGTGCCAGCAGTTTGACAGGGGCGTTAGCCAAAAACATTCAGTACTTC. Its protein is CASSLTGALAKNIQYF.

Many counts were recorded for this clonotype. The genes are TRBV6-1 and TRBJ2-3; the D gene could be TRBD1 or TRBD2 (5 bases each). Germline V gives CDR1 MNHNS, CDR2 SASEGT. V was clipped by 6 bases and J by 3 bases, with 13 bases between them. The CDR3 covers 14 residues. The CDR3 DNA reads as TGTGCCAGCAGCGTACGGGGCCTGACAGATACGCAGTATTTT. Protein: CASSVRGLTDTQYF.

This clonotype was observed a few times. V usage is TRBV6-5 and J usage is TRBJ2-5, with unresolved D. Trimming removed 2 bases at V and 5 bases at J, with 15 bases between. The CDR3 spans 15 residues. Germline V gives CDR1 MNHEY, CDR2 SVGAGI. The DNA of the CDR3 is TGTGCCAGCAGTTACCTCGCAGGCCCTGAGGAGACCCAGTACTTC. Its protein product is CASSYLAGPEETQYF.